This T cell receptor beta chain was retrieved from a study of cytotoxic CD8 clonotypes in ibrutinib-treated CLL. Overall study: Overall, some 25 responses were partial and 2 complete; following median approximately 73 months, around 15 patients stayed remitted and roughly twelve progressed. On average, over 90,000 productive rearrangements and under 300,000 productive templates per sample.

Concerning this clone: Its target is not known.

Study-wide findings and caveats: Clonality went up at ibrutinib response and then declined back toward baseline at progression.

Genomic DNA for TCR beta libraries, around 2 micrograms, came from cryopreserved PBMCs. Measured with immunoSEQ multiplex PCR; TCRdb has only the in-frame clones, and not every one. Of 250,000 to 350,000 clones in the sample, around 77% are singletons; the top ten hold 5.6%. The CDR3 consists of 16 residues. The V gene lost 3 bases and the J gene lost 3 bases, with 15 bases spanning the gap. The germline CDR1 and CDR2 sequences are SGHRS and YFSETQ. The TCR was taken from a human donor with chronic lymphocytic leukemia. The sequenced sample was PBMCs, obtained at disease progression, from a patient treated with ibrutinib. The chain employs TRBV5-1 and TRBJ2-2; D perhaps matches TRBD1 (6 bases). For the CDR3, the DNA is TGCGCCAGCAGCTACACAGGGATCGTCGACACCGGGGAGCTGTTTTTT. Protein: CASSYTGIVDTGELFF.